Judged by abundance, the clone carrying this T cell receptor (beta chain) is medium-sized. This specimen comes from a study of blood T cell repertoires in COVID-19. Overall study: Samples of COVID-19 (acute and convalescent) were obtained from the United States, Italy and Spain. T cells, B-cell-depleted T cells, or PBMCs provided the cDNA or gDNA that served as material.

In the original workflow: It was from reference gene primer amplification that nucleated cell counts were estimated. The method was immunoSEQ multiplex PCR; TCRdb's version includes in-frame clones alone and lacks a portion of them. V, J and clone size were drawn from that table, and D and trimming were deduced from the DNA. The table records about 130,000 clones, roughly 90% of them present only once. The specimen was peripheral blood. The source is a man aged 50-59 years with active or convalescent COVID-19.

CDR3 nucleotide sequence: TGTGCCAGCAGCCTCGGGACTAGCGGGGTCTACAATGAGCAGTTCTTC. Protein product: CASSLGTSGVYNEQFF. The chain recombines TRBV11-3 with TRBJ2-1, with 13 bases lining up with TRBD2. The junction had 4 bases not matched to a gene; V was cut back by 5 bases and J by 3 bases. This CDR3 spans 16 amino acids. The germline V gene encodes CDR1 SGHNT and CDR2 YENEEA. The variable domain in full, completed from reference TRBV11-3 and TRBJ2-1, reads EAGVVQSPRYKIIEKKQPVAFWCNPISGHNTLYWYLQNLGQGPELLIRYENEEAVDDSQLPKDRFSAERLKGVDSTLKIQPAELGDSAVYLCASSLGTSGVYNEQFFGPGTRLTVL.